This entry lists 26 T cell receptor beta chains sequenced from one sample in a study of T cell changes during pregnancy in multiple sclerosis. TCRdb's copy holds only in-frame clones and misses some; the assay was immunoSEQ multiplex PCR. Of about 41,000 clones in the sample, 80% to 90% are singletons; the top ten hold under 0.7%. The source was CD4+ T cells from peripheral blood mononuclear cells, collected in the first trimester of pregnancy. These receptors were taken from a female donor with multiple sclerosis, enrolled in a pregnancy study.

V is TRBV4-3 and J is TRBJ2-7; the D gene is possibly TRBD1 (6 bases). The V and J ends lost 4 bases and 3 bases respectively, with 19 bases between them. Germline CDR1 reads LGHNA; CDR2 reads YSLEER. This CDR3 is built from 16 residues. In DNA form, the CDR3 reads TGCGCCAGCAGCCGAGACTACAGGGTGTCTTTCTACGAGCAGTACTTC. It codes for CASSRDYRVSFYEQYF.

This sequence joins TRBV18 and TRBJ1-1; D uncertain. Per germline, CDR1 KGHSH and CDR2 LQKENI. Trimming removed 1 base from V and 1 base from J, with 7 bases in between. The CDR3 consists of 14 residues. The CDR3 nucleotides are TGTGCCAGCTCACCACTTCCGGGGAACACTGAAGCTTTCTTT. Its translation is CASSPLPGNTEAFF.

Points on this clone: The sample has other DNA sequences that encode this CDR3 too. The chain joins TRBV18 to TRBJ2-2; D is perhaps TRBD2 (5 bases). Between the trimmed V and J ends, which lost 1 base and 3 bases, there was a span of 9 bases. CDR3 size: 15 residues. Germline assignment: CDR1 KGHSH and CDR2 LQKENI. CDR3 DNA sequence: TGTGCCAGCTCACCACGGCGGGCGGACACCGGGGAGCTGTTTTTT. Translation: CASSPRRADTGELFF.

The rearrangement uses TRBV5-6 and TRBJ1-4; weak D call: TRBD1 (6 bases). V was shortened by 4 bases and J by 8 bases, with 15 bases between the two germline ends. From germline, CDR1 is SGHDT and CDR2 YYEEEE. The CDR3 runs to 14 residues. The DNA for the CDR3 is TGTGCCAGCAGCACGCCCGACAGGATAGAAAAACTGTTTTTT. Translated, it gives CASSTPDRIEKLFF.

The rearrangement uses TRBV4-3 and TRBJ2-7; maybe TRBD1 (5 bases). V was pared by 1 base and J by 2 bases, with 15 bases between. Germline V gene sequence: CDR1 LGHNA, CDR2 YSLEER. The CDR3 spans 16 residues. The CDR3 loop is CASSQGAQDTTYEQYF. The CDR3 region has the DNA TGCGCCAGCAGCCAAGGGGCTCAGGACACCACCTACGAGCAGTACTTC.

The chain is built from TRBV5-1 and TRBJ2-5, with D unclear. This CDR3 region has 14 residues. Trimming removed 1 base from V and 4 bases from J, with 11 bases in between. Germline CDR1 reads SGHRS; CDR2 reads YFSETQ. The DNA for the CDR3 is TGCGCCAGCAGCTTGTCTAGTTTCCGAGAGACCCAGTACTTC. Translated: CASSLSSFRETQYF.

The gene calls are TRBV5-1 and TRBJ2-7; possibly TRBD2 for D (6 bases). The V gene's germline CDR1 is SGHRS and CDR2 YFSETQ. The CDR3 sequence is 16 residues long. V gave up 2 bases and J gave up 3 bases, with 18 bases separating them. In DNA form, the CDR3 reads TGCGCCAGCAGCTTAGGAGGGGTCCCTGGGATCTACGAGCAGTACTTC. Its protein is CASSLGGVPGIYEQYF.

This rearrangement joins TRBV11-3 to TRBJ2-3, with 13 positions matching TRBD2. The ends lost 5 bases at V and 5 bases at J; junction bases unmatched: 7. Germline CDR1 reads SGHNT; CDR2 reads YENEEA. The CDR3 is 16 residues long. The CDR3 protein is CASSPGLAGAVDTQYF. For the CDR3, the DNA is TGTGCCAGCAGCCCCGGACTAGCGGGAGCGGTAGATACGCAGTATTTT.

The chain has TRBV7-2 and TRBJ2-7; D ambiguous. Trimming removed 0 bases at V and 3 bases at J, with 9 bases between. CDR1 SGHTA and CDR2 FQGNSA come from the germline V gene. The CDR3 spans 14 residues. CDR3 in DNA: TGTGCCAGCAGCTTAGCGGCAGGAAACTACGAGCAGTACTTC. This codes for CASSLAAGNYEQYF.

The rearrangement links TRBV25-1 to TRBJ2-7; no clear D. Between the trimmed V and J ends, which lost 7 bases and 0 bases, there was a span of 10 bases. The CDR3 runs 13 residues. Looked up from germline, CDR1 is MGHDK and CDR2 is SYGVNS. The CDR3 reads CASKTQPSYEQYF. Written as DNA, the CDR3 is TGTGCCAGCAAGACACAACCCTCCTACGAGCAGTACTTC.

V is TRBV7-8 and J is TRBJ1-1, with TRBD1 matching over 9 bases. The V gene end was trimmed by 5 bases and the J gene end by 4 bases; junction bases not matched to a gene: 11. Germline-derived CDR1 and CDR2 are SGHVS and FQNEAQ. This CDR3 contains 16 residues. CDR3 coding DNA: TGTGCCAGCAGCCCTTTAAACAGGGGGCCATTCACTGAAGCTTTCTTT. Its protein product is CASSPLNRGPFTEAFF. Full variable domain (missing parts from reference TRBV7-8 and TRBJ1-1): GAGVSQSPRYKVAKRGQDVALRCDPISGHVSLFWYQQALGQGPEFLTYFQNEAQLDKSGLPSDRFFAERPEGSVSTLKIQRTQQEDSAVYLCASSPLNRGPFTEAFFGQGTRLTVV.

The DNA of the CDR3 is TGTGCCAGCAGTTCCGGGACAGGGGGCCAAGAGACCCAGTACTTC. This codes for CASSSGTGGQETQYF. This chain joins TRBV7-9 and TRBJ2-5; TRBD1 aligns across 11 bases. Germline loops: CDR1 SEHNR, CDR2 FQNEAQ (reference sequence). CDR3 length: 15 amino acids. The junction had 4 bases not matched to a gene; V was cut back by 6 bases and J by 1 base.

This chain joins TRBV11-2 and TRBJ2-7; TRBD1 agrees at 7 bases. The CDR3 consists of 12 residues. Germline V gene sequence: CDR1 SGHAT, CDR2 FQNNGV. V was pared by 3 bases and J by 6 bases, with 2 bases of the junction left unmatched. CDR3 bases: TGTGCCAGCAGCTTGACAGGGCTCGAGCAGTACTTC. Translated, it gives CASSLTGLEQYF. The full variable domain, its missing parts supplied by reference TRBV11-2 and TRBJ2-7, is EAGVAQSPRYKIIEKRQSVAFWCNPISGHATLYWYQQILGQGPKLLIQFQNNGVVDDSQLPKDRFSAERLKGVDSTLKIQPAKLEDSAVYLCASSLTGLEQYFGPGTRLTVT.

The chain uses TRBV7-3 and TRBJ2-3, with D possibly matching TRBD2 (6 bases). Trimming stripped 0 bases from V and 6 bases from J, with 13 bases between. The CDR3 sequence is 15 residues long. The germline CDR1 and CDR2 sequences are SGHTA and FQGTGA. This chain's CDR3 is CASSLTGLQRDTQYF. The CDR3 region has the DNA TGTGCCAGCAGCTTAACGGGACTGCAGAGGGATACGCAGTATTTT.

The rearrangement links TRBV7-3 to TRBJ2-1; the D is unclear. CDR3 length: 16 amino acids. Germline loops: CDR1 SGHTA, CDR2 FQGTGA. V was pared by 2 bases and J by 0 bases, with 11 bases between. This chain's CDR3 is CASSLGPYGSYNEQFF. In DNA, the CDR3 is TGTGCCAGCAGCTTAGGGCCCTACGGCTCCTACAATGAGCAGTTCTTC. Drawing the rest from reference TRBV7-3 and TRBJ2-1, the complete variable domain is GAGVSQTPSNKVTEKGKYVELRCDPISGHTALYWYRQSLGQGPEFLIYFQGTGAADDSGLPNDRFFAVRPEGSVSTLKIQRTERGDSAVYLCASSLGPYGSYNEQFFGPGTRLTVL.

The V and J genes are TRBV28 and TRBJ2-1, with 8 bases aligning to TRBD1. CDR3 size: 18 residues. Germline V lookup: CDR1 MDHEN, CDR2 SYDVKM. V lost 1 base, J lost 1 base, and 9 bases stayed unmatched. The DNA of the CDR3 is TGTGCCAGCAGTTTATTATTGTGGCAGGGGGCATCCTACAATGAGCAGTTCTTC. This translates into CASSLLLWQGASYNEQFF.

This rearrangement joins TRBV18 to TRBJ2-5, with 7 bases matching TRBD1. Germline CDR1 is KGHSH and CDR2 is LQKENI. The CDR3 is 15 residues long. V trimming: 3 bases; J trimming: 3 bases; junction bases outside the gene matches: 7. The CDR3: CASSPAETGKETQYF. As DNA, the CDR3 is TGTGCCAGCTCACCGGCTGAGACAGGGAAAGAGACCCAGTACTTC.

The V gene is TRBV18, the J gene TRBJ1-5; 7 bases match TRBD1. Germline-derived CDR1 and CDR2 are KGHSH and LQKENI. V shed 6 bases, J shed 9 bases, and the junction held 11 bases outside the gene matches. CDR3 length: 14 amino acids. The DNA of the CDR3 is TGTGCCAGCTCGAAGGGGGCAGGAGAGGGGCCCCAGCATTTT. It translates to CASSKGAGEGPQHF.

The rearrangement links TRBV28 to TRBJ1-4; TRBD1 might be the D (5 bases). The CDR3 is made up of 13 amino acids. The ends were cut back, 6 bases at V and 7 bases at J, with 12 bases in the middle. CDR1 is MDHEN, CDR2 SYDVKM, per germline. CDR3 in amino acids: CASSPGSGEKLFF. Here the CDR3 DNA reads TGTGCCAGCAGCCCAGGGTCAGGTGAAAAACTGTTTTTT.

The DNA of the CDR3 is TGTGCCAGCAATACAAACGGACAGGGTGTTTATGCTGGAAACACCATATATTTT. As protein: CASNTNGQGVYAGNTIYF. The V and J genes are TRBV28 and TRBJ1-3; 8 bases are shared with TRBD1. Unmatched junction bases numbered 16, after V lost 7 bases and J lost 2 bases. There are 18 residues in the CDR3. Germline CDR1 MDHEN, CDR2 SYDVKM.

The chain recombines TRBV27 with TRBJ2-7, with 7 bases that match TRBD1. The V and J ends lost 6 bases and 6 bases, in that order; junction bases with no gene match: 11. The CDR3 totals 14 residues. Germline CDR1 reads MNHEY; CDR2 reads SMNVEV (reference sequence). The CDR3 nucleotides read TGTGCCAGCAGCCGCCAGGGGGATTGGGGCGAGCAGTACTTC. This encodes CASSRQGDWGEQYF.

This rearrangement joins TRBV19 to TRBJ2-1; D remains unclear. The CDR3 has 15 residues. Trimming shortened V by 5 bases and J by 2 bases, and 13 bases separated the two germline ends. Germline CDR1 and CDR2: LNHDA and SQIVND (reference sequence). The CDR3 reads CASSRSFFPYNEQFF. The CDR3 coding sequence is TGTGCCAGTAGTCGAAGCTTCTTCCCCTACAATGAGCAGTTCTTC. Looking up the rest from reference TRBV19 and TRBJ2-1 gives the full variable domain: DGGITQSPKYLFRKEGQNVTLSCEQNLNHDAMYWYRQDPGQGLRLIYYSQIVNDFQKGDIAEGYSVSREKKESFPLTVTSAQKNPTAFYLCASSRSFFPYNEQFFGPGTRLTVL.

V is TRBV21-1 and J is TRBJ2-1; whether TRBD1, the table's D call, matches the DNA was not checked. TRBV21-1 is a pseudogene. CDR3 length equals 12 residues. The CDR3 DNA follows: TGTGCCAGCAGCCAGCGAAGGGGGGAGCAGTTCTTC. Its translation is CASSQRRGEQFF.

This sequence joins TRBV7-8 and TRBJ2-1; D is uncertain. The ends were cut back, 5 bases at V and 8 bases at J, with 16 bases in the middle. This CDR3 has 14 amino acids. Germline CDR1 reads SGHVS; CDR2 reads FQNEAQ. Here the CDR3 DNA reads TGTGCCAGCAGCCACCCAAAAGAGGTCGATGAGCAGTTCTTC. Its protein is CASSHPKEVDEQFF.

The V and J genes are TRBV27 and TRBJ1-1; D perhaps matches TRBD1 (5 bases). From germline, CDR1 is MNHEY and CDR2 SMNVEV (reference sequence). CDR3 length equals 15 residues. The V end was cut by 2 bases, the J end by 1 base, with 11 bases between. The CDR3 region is CASSLRPRGNTEAFF. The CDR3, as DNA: TGTGCCAGCAGTTTACGGCCAAGGGGGAACACTGAAGCTTTCTTT.

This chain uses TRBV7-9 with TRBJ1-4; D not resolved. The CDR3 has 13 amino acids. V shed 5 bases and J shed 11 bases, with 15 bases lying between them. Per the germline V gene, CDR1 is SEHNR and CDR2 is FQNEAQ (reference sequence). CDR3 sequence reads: CASSPLGWEKLFF. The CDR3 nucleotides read TGTGCCAGCAGCCCTTTAGGGTGGGAGAAACTGTTTTTT.